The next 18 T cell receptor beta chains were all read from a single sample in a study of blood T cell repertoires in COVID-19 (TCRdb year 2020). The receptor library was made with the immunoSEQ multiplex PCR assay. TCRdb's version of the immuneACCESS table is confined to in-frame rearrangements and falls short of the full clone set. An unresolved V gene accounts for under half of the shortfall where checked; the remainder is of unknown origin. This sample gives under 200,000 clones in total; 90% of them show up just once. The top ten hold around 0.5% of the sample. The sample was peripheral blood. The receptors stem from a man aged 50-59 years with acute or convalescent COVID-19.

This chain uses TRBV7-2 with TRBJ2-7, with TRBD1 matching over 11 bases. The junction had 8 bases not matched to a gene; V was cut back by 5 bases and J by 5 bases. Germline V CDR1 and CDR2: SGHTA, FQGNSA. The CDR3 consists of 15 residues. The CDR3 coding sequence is TGTGCCAGCAGCCCGCGGGGACAGGGGGTCGACGAGCAGTACGTC. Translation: CASSPRGQGVDEQYV.

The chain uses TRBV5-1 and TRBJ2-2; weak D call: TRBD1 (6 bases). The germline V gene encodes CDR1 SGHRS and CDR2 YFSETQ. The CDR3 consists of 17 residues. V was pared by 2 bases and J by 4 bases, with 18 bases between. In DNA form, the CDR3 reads TGCGCCAGCAGCTTAGGTATTCAGGGGTCCCCCACCGGGGAGCTGTTTTTT. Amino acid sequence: CASSLGIQGSPTGELFF.

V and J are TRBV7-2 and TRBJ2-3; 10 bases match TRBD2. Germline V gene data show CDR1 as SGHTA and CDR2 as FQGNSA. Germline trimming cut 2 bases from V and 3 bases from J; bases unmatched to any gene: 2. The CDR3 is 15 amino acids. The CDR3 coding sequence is TGTGCCAGCAGCTTATCTAGCGGGAGAACAGATACGCAGTATTTT. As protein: CASSLSSGRTDTQYF.

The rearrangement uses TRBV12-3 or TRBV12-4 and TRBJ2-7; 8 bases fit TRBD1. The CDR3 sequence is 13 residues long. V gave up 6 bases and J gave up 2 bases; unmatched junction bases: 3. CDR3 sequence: CASSPGGAYEQYF. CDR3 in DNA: TGTGCCAGCAGCCCAGGGGGCGCCTACGAGCAGTACTTC.

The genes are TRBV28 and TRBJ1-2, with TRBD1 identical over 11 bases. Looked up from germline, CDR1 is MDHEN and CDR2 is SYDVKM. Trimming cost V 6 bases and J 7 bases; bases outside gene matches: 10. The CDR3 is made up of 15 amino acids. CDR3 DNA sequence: TGTGCCAGCAGCCCTGGCGGACAGGGGGCAGGTGGCTACACCTTC. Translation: CASSPGGQGAGGYTF.

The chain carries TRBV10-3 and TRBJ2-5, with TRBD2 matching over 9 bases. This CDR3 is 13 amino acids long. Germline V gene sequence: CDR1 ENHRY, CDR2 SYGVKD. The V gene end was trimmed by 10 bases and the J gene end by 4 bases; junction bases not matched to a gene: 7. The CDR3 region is CATVGAGGETQYF. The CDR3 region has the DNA TGTGCCACCGTGGGAGCGGGGGGAGAGACCCAGTACTTC.

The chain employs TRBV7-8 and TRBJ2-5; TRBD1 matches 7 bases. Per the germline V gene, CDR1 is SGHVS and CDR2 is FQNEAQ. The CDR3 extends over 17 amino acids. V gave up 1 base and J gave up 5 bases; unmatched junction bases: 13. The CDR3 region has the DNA TGTGCCAGCAGCTTAGACAGGGGCCGTATCCAGGTCGAGACCCAGTACTTC. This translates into CASSLDRGRIQVETQYF.

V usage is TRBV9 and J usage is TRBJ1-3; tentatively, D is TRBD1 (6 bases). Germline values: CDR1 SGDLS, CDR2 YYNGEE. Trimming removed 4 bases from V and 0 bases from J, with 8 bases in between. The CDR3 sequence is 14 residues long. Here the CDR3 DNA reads TGTGCCAGCAGCAAGGACAGCTCTGGAAACACCATATATTTT. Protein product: CASSKDSSGNTIYF.

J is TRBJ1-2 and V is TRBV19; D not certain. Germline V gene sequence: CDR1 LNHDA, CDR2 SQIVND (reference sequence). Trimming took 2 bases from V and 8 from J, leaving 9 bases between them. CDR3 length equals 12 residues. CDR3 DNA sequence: TGTGCCAGTAGTATATTCCCGGGGGGCTACACCTTC. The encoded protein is CASSIFPGGYTF.

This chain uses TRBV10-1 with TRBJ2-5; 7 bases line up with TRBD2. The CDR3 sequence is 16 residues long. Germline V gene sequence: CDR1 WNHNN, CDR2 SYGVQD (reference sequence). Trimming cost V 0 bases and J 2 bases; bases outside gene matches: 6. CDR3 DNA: TGCGCCAGCAGTGAGTCGGGGGGACTACTGCAAGAGACCCAGTACTTC. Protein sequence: CASSESGGLLQETQYF.

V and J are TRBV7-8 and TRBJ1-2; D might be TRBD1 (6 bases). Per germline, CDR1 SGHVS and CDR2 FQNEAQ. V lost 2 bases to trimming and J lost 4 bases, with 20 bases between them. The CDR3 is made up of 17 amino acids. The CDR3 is CASSLTTGTRKIYGYTF. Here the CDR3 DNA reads TGTGCCAGCAGCTTAACGACCGGGACACGGAAGATCTATGGCTACACCTTC. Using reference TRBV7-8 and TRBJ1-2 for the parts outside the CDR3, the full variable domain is GAGVSQSPRYKVAKRGQDVALRCDPISGHVSLFWYQQALGQGPEFLTYFQNEAQLDKSGLPSDRFFAERPEGSVSTLKIQRTQQEDSAVYLCASSLTTGTRKIYGYTFGSGTRLTVV.

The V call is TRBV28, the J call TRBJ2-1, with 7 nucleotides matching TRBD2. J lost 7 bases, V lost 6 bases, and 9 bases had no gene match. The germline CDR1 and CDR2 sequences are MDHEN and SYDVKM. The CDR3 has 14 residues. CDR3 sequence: CASSRAGEGNEQFF. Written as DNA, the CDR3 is TGTGCCAGCAGCCGGGCGGGAGAGGGTAATGAGCAGTTCTTC.

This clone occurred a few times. CDR3 DNA sequence: TGCGCCAGCAGCCAAGATCGGGGTCAGCCCCAGCATTTT. Translation: CASSQDRGQPQHF. This chain uses TRBV4-3 with TRBJ1-5; no reliable D call. Trimming stripped 0 bases from V and 6 bases from J, with 6 bases between. The CDR3 totals 13 residues. Germline V CDR1 and CDR2: LGHNA, YSLEER.

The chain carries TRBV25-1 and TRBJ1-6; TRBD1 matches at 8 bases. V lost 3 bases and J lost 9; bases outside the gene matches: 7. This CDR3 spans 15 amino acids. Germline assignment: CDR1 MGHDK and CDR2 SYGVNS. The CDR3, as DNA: TGTGCCAGCAGTGATGCCACAGGGGGAGGTTCACCCCTCCACTTT. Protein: CASSDATGGGSPLHF.

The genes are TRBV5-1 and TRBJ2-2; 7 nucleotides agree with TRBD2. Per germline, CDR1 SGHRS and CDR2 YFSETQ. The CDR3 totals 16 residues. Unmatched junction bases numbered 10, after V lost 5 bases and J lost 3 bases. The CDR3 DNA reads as TGCGCCAGCAGGACCACCGGGACTACTGACACCGGGGAGCTGTTTTTT. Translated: CASRTTGTTDTGELFF. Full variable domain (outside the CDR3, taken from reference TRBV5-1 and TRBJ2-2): KAGVTQTPRYLIKTRGQQVTLSCSPISGHRSVSWYQQTPGQGLQFLFEYFSETQRNKGNFPGRFSGRQFSNSRSEMNVSTLELGDSALYLCASRTTGTTDTGELFFGEGSRLTVL.

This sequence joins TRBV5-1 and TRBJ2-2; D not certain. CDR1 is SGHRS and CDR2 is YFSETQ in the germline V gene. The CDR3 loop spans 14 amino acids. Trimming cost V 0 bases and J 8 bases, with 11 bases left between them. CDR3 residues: CASSLVQVSGELFF. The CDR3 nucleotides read TGCGCCAGCAGCTTGGTGCAGGTCTCGGGGGAGCTGTTTTTT.

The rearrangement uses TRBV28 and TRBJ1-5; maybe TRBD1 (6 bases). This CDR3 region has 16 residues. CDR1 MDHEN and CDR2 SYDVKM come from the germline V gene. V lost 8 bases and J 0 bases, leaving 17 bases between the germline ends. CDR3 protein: CASSLAGDYSNQPQHF. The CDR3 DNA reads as TGTGCCAGCTCCTTGGCAGGGGACTATAGCAATCAGCCCCAGCATTTT.

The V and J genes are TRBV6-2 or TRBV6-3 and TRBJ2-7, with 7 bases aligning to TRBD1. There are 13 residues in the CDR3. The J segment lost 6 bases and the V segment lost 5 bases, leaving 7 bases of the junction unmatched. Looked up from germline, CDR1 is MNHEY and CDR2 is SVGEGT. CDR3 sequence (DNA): TGTGCCAGCAGTCTGACAGGGAGAAGCGAGCAGTACGTC. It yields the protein CASSLTGRSEQYV.